The clone carrying this T cell receptor (beta chain) was seen once. The antigen remains unidentified. Graves' hyperthyroidism qualified as stable when ophthalmopathy did not progress within 18 months. Patients aged 18 to 65 had newly diagnosed hyperthyroidism lasting under 2 months. RNA transcripts yielded amplified TCR beta CDR3 regions. HTBI primers were used for first-round RT-PCR of the TCR CDR3. TCRdb processed the multiplex PCR reads anew with MiXCR; each CDR3 protein has one entry. Of 340,000 or so distinct CDR3 sequences detected, roughly 21% appear once; the ten largest clones hold around half. The data originate from a study of T cells in Graves' hyperthyroidism and ophthalmopathy. Findings and caveats of the study: Ophthalmopathy was separated from stable hyperthyroidism by a 13 V-J model.

The sequence derives from a woman in her forties or fifties with Graves' hyperthyroidism. The sequenced sample consisted of blood.

The CDR3 protein is CASVAWGTGSKVNEKLFF. CDR3 DNA sequence: TGTGCCAGCGTTGCCTGGGGGACAGGGAGTAAGGTTAATGAAAAACTGTTTTTT. The gene calls are TRBV28 and TRBJ1-4, with 9 bases that match TRBD1. The CDR3 has 18 amino acids. J was trimmed by 4 bases and V by 8 bases; bases with no gene match: 17. The germline V gene has CDR1 MDHEN and CDR2 SYDVKM.